This TCR beta chain was sequenced during a study of control samples from healthy donors and cancer patients. In this sample, this clone turned up a few times. TCRdb's copy holds only in-frame clones and misses some; the assay was immunoSEQ multiplex PCR. The table records 140,000 or so clones, about 91% of them present only once. From germline, CDR1 is MNHNY and CDR2 SVGAGI (reference sequence). V gave up 8 bases and J gave up 0 bases, with 13 bases separating them. There are 14 residues in the CDR3. The sequenced sample was blood. The receptor comes from a man aged 30 to 45 in good health. The chain is built from TRBV6-6 and TRBJ1-1; perhaps TRBD1 as D (5 bases). For the CDR3, the DNA is TGTGCCAGCGGGGCGGCCTTAATGAACACTGAAGCTTTCTTT. This sequence encodes CASGAALMNTEAFF.